The present entry profiles one T cell receptor (beta chain) with its context. Its antigen is unidentified. Other nucleotide sequences in the sample specify the same CDR3. These data originate in a study of neoadjuvant nivolumab and ipilimumab in lung cancer. Findings and caveats of the study: Compared with tumor-adjacent uninvolved lung, resected tumors showed greater richness and clonality. From pretherapy to surgery, tumor richness and clonality rose with dual therapy. TCR sequencing covered a small number of samples.

This CDR3 is built from 14 residues. Germline V CDR1 and CDR2: SGHRS, YFSETQ. V was cut by 0 bases and J by 3 bases, with 10 bases left in between. The data were produced by immunoSEQ multiplex PCR, yet TCRdb's version contains in-frame clones alone and is incomplete. The top ten clones hold 6.5% to 9% of a sample with about 18,000 clones, more than 65% of them seen once. This sequence originates from an adult with non-small cell lung cancer. The gene calls are TRBV5-1 and TRBJ2-7, with D perhaps assigned TRBD1 or TRBD2 (5 bases each). The sample here was tumor tissue, taken after neoadjuvant nivolumab, alone or with ipilimumab, at or shortly before surgery. This CDR3 reads CASSLAGTDYEQYF. The CDR3 bases are TGCGCCAGCAGCTTGGCCGGGACGGACTACGAGCAGTACTTC. Full variable domain (missing parts from reference TRBV5-1 and TRBJ2-7): KAGVTQTPRYLIKTRGQQVTLSCSPISGHRSVSWYQQTPGQGLQFLFEYFSETQRNKGNFPGRFSGRQFSNSRSEMNVSTLELGDSALYLCASSLAGTDYEQYFGPGTRLTVT.